The 2 T cell receptor beta chains reported below all come from one sample, sequenced in a study of identical twins. Each CDR3 protein is one row after TCRdb ran MiXCR on the 5' RACE reads. The data contain around 960,000 distinct CDR3 sequences, 9% to 15% of them singletons. The same data also contributed to another study, on yellow fever vaccine responses in identical twins.

The source material was PBMCs. These receptors were obtained from a woman under 30 in good health.

The chain combines TRBV6-2 or TRBV6-3 with TRBJ1-5; TRBD1 aligns across 11 bases. This CDR3 is 14 amino acids long. V dropped 6 bases and J dropped 6; count of bases not matched to a gene: 4. CDR1 is MNHEY and CDR2 is SVGEGT in the germline V gene. CDR3: CASRWTGGIQPQHF. CDR3 coding DNA: TGTGCCAGCAGATGGACAGGGGGCATTCAGCCCCAGCATTTT.

This clonotype was counted many times. The rearrangement joins TRBV10-3 to TRBJ1-6; no definite D call. CDR1 and CDR2 from the germline V gene are ENHRY and SYGVKD. The CDR3 sequence is 12 residues long. Trimming removed 4 bases from V and 12 bases from J, with 10 bases in between. CDR3 DNA sequence: TGTGCCATCAGTGCCGAGTATCAACCCCTCCACTTT. Protein sequence: CAISAEYQPLHF.